This record concerns one TCR beta chain sequence. The data were obtained in a study of blood T cell repertoires in COVID-19. Study-level information: Sites in the United States, Italy and Spain provided acute and convalescent COVID-19 samples.

Repertoires were generated with immunoSEQ multiplex PCR, while TCRdb's copy carries only in-frame clones and drops some. Seen here are approximately 89,000 clones, 75% to 85% observed once, and the top ten hold approximately 24%. The CDR3 contains 13 residues. V lost 10 bases and J 6 bases, leaving 18 bases between the germline ends. CDR1 is SNHLY and CDR2 is FYNNEI in the germline V gene. V gene TRBV2 combines with J gene TRBJ1-1; weak D call: TRBD1 (6 bases). The sequence derives from a man aged 70 or older with acute or convalescent COVID-19. Sequencing was carried out using peripheral blood. The CDR3 spells CATEDSGDPEAFF. The CDR3 bases are TGTGCCACCGAGGACTCAGGGGACCCTGAAGCTTTCTTT.